Listed here are 9 T cell receptor beta chains from one sample, sequenced in a study of chemoradiotherapy in HPV16-positive cancers. Profiling relied on immunoSEQ multiplex PCR, and the TCRdb table lists in-frame clones only, not all of them. The sample consists of fewer than 25,000 clones, around 73% of them appearing once. The sample was collected from a patient who underwent chemoradiotherapy. The receptors come from a human donor with HPV-associated anogenital cancer.

The J gene is TRBJ2-3, the V gene TRBV18; D ambiguous. The CDR3 runs 13 residues. Germline CDR1 KGHSH, CDR2 LQKENI. The V end was cut by 3 bases, the J end by 0 bases, with 4 bases between. The CDR3 DNA follows: TGTGCCAGCTCACCGACGAGCACAGATACGCAGTATTTT. It codes for CASSPTSTDTQYF.

J is TRBJ2-3 and V is TRBV11-2; a possible D gene is TRBD2 (5 bases). V gave up 0 bases and J gave up 4 bases, with 11 bases separating them. The germline V gene has CDR1 SGHAT and CDR2 FQNNGV. The CDR3 loop spans 15 amino acids. DNA of the CDR3: TGTGCCAGCAGCTTAGATCCGGGGTCAGCAGATACGCAGTATTTT. Translation gives CASSLDPGSADTQYF.

V and J are TRBV30 and TRBJ1-4; TRBD1 aligns across 12 bases. The CDR3 contains 14 residues. Germline V lookup: CDR1 GTSNPN, CDR2 SVGIG (reference sequence). V trimming: 1 base; J trimming: 8 bases; junction bases outside the gene matches: 2. CDR3 DNA sequence: TGTGCCTGGAGTGGGGACAGGGGGCGAGAAAAACTGTTTTTT. Translation gives CAWSGDRGREKLFF.

The V and J genes are TRBV9 and TRBJ2-7, with TRBD1 matching over 10 bases. Germline V gene lookup returns CDR1 SGDLS and CDR2 YYNGEE. The length of the CDR3 is 19 residues. V shed 0 bases and J 3 bases; nucleotides not matched to a gene: 15. CDR3 residues: CASSVVVVEGGQGNYEQYF. CDR3 nucleotides: TGTGCCAGCAGCGTAGTAGTAGTAGAAGGGGGACAGGGGAACTACGAGCAGTACTTC. The full variable domain, rest sourced from reference TRBV9 and TRBJ2-7, is DSGVTQTPKHLITATGQRVTLRCSPRSGDLSVYWYQQSLDQGLQFLIQYYNGEERAKGNILERFSAQQFPDLHSELNLSSLELGDSALYFCASSVVVVEGGQGNYEQYFGPGTRLTVT.

The genes are TRBV7-2 and TRBJ2-2; 9 bases align to TRBD1. CDR3 size: 15 residues. Per germline, CDR1 SGHTA and CDR2 FQGNSA. J lost 4 bases, V lost 5 bases, and 5 bases had no gene match. CDR3 amino acids: CASSLRQGGTGELFF. DNA for the CDR3: TGTGCCAGCAGCCTAAGACAGGGGGGCACCGGGGAGCTGTTTTTT.

V gene TRBV5-4 combines with J gene TRBJ2-5; possible D gene TRBD2, 7 bases. Looked up from germline, CDR1 is SGHNT and CDR2 is YYREEE (reference sequence). This CDR3 region has 13 residues. V was shortened by 7 bases and J by 2 bases, with 12 bases between the two germline ends. The CDR3 spells CASGRGRQETQYF. For the CDR3, the DNA is TGTGCCAGCGGGAGGGGGAGACAAGAGACCCAGTACTTC.

This chain uses TRBV11-2 with TRBJ1-4; 8 bases are shared with TRBD1. The CDR3 has 14 amino acids. The V gene's germline CDR1 is SGHAT and CDR2 FQNNGV. V dropped 5 bases and J dropped 6; count of bases not matched to a gene: 5. The CDR3 DNA is TGTGCCAGCAGCCCACAGGGGGGGTATGAAAAACTGTTTTTT. Amino acids: CASSPQGGYEKLFF.

The genes are TRBV7-2 and TRBJ2-2, with D possibly matching TRBD1 (6 bases). V gave up 6 bases and J gave up 1 base, with 6 bases separating them. CDR1 and CDR2 from the germline V gene are SGHTA and FQGNSA. This CDR3 has 13 residues. Written as DNA, the CDR3 is TGTGCCAGCAGGGACAGGAACACCGGGGAGCTGTTTTTT. Encoded protein: CASRDRNTGELFF.

This sequence joins TRBV5-1 and TRBJ1-2; D ambiguous. V lost 0 bases and J 7 bases, leaving 16 bases between the germline ends. CDR1 and CDR2 (germline): SGHRS, YFSETQ. The CDR3 has 15 amino acids. CDR3 sequence: CASSLGGGLPGGYTF. CDR3 DNA sequence: TGCGCCAGCAGCTTGGGGGGTGGCTTGCCCGGTGGCTACACCTTC.